The clone carrying this T cell receptor beta chain was counted a few times. The data were taken from a study of blood T cells in healthy people across ages. For the second PCR, which ran for roughly 6 to 12 cycles, a sample-barcoded 5' primer and a J-beta primer mix were used. TCRdb passed the 5' RACE reads through MiXCR, listing each CDR3 protein once. The sample lists approximately 1.5 million distinct CDR3 sequences; roughly 43% were seen once. This TCR derives from a woman in her late teens or twenties in good health. Material for sequencing was blood.

CDR3 sequence reads: CASRDKNNEKLFF. CDR3 DNA sequence: TGCGCCAGCAGAGACAAGAATAATGAAAAACTGTTTTTT. V usage is TRBV4-3 and J usage is TRBJ1-4; the D is unclear. The V end lost 6 bases, the J end lost 4 bases, and 9 bases lay between the germline ends. The CDR3 consists of 13 residues. The germline V gene has CDR1 LGHNA and CDR2 YSLEER.